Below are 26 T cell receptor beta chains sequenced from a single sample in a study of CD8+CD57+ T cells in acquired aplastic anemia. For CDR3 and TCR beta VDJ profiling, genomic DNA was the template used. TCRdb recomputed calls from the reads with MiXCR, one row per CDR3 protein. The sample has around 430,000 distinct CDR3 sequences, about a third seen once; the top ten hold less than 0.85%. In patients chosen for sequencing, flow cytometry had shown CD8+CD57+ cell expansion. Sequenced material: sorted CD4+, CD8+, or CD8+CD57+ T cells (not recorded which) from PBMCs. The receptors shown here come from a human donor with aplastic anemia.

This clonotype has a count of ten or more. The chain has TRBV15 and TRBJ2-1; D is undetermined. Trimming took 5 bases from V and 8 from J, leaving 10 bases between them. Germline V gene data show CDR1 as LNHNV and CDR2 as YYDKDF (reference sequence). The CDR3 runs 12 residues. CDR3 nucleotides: TGTGCCACCAGCCGTTCCGGGCATGAGCAGTTCTTC. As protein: CATSRSGHEQFF.

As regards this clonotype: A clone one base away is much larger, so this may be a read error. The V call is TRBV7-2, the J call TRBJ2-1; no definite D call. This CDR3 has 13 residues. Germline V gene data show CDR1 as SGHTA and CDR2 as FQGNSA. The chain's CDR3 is CASSSNSYDEQFF. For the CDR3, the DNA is TGTGCCAGCAGCTCGAATAGCTACGATGAGCAGTTCTTC. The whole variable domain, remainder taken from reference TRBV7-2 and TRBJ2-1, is GAGVSQSPSNKVTEKGKDVELRCDPISGHTALYWYRQSLGQGLEFLIYFQGNSAPDKSGLPSDRFSAERTGGSVSTLTIQRTQQEDSAVYLCASSSNSYDEQFFGPGTRLTVL.

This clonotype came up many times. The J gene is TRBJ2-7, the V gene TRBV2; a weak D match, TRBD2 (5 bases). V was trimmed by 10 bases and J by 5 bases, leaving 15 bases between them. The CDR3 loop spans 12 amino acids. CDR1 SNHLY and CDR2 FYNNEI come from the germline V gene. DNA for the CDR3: TGTGCCATAGGCCGGGGAATTGACGAGCAGTACTTC. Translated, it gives CAIGRGIDEQYF. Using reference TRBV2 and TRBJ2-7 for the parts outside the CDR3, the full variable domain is EPEVTQTPSHQVTQMGQEVILRCVPISNHLYFYWYRQILGQKVEFLVSFYNNEISEKSEIFDDQFSVERPDGSNFTLKIRSTKLEDSAMYFCAIGRGIDEQYFGPGTRLTVT.

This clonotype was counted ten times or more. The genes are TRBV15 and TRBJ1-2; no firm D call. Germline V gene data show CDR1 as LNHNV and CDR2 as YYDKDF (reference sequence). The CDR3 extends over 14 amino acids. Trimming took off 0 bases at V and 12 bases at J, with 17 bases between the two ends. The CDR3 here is CATSRDPGSDEDTF. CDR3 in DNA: TGTGCCACCAGCAGAGATCCGGGGAGTGACGAGGACACCTTC.

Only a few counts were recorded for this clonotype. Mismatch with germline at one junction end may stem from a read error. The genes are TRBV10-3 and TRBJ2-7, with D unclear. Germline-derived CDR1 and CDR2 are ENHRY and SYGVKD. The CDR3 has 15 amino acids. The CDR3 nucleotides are TGTGCCAGCAGTTACTCCGGGCAGGTTAACTACGAGCAGTACTTC. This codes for CASSYSGQVNYEQYF.

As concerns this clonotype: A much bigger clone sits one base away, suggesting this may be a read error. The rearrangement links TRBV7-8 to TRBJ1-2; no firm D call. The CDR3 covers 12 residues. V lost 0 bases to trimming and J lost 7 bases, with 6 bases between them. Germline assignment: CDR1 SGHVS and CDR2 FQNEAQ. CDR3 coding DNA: TGTGCCAGCAGCTTAGCAGCCTTTGGCTACACCTTC. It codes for CASSLAAFGYTF. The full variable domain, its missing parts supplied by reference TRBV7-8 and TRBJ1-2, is GAGVSQSPRYKVAKRGQDVALRCDPISGHVSLFWYQQALGQGPEFLTYFQNEAQLDKSGLPSDRFFAERPEGSVSTLKIQRTQQEDSAVYLCASSLAAFGYTFGSGTRLTVV.

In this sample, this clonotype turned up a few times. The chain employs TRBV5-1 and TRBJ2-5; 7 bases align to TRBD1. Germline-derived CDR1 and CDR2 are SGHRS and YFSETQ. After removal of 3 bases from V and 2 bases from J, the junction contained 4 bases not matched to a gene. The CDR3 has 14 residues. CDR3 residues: CASSSQQGQETQYF. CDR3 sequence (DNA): TGCGCCAGCAGCTCCCAACAGGGGCAAGAGACCCAGTACTTC.

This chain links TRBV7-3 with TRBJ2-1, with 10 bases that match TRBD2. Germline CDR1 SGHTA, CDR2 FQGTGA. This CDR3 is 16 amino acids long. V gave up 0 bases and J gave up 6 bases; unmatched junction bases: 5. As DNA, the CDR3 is TGTGCCAGCAGCTTAACTGGGCTAGCGGGAGCCAATGAGCAGTTCTTC. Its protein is CASSLTGLAGANEQFF.

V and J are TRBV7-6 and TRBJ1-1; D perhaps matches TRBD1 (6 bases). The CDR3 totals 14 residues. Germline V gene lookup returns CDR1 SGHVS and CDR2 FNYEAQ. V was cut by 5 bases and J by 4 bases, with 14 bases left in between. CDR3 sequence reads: CASSRTRGGTEAFF. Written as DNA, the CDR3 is TGTGCCAGCAGCCGAACCAGAGGGGGCACTGAAGCTTTCTTT.

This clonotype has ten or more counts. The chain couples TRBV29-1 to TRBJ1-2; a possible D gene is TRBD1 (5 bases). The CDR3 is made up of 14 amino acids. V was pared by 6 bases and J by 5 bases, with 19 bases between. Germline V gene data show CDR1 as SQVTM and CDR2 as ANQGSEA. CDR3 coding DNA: TGCAGCGTCGAGAAGAGCGGGACCGGGTATGGCTACACCTTC. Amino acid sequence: CSVEKSGTGYGYTF.

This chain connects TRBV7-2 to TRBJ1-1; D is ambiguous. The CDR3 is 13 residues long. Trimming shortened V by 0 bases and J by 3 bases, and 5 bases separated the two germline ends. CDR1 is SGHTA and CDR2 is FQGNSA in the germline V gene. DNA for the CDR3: TGTGCCAGCAGCTTAGCTGCATACACTGAAGCTTTCTTT. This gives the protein CASSLAAYTEAFF.

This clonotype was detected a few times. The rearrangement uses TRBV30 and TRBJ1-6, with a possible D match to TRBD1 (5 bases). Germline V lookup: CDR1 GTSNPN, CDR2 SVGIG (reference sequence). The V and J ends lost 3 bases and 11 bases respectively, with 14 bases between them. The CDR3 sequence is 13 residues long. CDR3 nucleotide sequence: TGTGCCTGGAGGTTCAGGGAGGTGGCACCCCTCCACTTT. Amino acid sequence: CAWRFREVAPLHF. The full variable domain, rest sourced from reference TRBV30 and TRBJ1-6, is SQTIHQWPATLVQPVGSPLSLECTVEGTSNPNLYWYRQAAGRGLQLLFYSVGIGQISSEVPQNLSASRPQDRQFILSSKKLLLSDSGFYLCAWRFREVAPLHFGNGTRLTVT.

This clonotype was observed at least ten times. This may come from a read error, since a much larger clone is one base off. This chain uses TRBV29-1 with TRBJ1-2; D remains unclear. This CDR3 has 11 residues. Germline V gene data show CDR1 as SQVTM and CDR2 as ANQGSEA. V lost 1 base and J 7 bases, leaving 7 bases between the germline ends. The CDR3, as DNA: TGCAGCGTTGAAGGGAGACTTGGCTACACCTTC. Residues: CSVEGRLGYTF.

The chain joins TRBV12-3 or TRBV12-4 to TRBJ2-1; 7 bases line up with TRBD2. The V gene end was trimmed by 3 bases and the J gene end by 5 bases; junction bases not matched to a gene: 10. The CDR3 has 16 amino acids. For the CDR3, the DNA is TGTGCCAGCAGTTTGTTTACGGGAGGTTCCCACAATGAGCAGTTCTTC. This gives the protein CASSLFTGGSHNEQFF.

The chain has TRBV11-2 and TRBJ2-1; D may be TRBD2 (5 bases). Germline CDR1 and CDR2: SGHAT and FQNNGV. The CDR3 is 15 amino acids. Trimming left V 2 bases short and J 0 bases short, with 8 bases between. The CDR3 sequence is CASSLRGVSYNEQFF. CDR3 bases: TGTGCCAGCAGCTTACGGGGTGTCTCCTACAATGAGCAGTTCTTC.

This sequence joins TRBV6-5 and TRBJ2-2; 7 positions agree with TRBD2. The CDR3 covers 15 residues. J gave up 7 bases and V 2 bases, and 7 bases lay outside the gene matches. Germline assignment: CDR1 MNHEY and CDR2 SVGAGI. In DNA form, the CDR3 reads TGTGCCAGCAGTTACCTCAGCGGGATAGACGGGGAGCTGTTTTTT. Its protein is CASSYLSGIDGELFF.

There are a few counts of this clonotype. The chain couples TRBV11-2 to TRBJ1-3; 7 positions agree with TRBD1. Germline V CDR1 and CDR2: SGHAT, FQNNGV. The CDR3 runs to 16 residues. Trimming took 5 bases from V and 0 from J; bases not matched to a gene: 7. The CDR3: CASSLKRTGSGNTIYF. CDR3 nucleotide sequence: TGTGCCAGCAGCCTTAAAAGGACAGGCTCTGGAAACACCATATATTTT. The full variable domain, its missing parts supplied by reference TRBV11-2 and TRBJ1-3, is EAGVAQSPRYKIIEKRQSVAFWCNPISGHATLYWYQQILGQGPKLLIQFQNNGVVDDSQLPKDRFSAERLKGVDSTLKIQPAKLEDSAVYLCASSLKRTGSGNTIYFGEGSWLTVV.

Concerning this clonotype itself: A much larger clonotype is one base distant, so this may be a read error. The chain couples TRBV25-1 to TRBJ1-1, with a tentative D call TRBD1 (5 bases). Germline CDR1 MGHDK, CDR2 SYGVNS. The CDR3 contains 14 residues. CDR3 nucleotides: TGTCCCAGCAGTGATCGGGGCGCAGCCCCTGAAGCTTTCTTT. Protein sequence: CPSSDRGAAPEAFF.

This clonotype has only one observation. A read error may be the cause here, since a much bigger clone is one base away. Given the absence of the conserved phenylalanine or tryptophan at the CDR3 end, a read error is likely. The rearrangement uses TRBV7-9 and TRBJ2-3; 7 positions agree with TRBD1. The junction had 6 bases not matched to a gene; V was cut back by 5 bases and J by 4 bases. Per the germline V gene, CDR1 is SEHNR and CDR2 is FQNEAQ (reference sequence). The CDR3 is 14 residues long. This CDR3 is CASSLRTGADTQYL. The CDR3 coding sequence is TGTGCCAGCAGCCTCAGGACAGGAGCAGATACGCAGTATCTT.

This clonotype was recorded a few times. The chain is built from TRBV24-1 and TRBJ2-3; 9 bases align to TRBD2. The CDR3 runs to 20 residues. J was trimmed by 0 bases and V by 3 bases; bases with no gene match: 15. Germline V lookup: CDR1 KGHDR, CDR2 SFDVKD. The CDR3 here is CATSDLPLSSGRGSTDTQYF. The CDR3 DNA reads TGTGCCACCAGTGATCTCCCTTTGAGTAGCGGGAGAGGGAGCACAGATACGCAGTATTTT.

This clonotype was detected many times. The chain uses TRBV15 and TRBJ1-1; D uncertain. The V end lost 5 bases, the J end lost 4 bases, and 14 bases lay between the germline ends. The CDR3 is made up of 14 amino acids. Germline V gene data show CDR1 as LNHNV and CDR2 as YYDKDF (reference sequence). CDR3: CATSGLGYLTEAFF. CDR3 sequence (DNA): TGTGCCACCAGCGGATTAGGGTATCTCACTGAAGCTTTCTTT.

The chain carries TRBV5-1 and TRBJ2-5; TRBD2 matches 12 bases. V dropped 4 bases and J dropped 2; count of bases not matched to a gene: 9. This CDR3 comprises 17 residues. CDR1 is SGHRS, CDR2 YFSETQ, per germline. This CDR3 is CASSPGQLAGGQETQYF. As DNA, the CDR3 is TGCGCCAGCAGCCCGGGACAGCTAGCGGGGGGGCAAGAGACCCAGTACTTC.

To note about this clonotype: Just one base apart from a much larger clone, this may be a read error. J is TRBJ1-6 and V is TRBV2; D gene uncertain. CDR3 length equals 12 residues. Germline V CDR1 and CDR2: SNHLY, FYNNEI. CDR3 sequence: CASSYGDSPPHF. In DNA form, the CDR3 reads TGTGCCAGCAGTTACGGGGATTCACCCCCCCACTTT.

The CDR3, as DNA: TGTGCCAGCAGCTTGCTACGGGGCCTTTATAGCAATCAGCCCCAGCATTTT. Translation gives CASSLLRGLYSNQPQHF. The V call is TRBV5-4, the J call TRBJ1-5; tentative D call: TRBD1 (5 bases). The CDR3 length is 17 residues. V lost 1 base, J lost 0 bases, and 14 bases lay in between. Germline V CDR1 and CDR2: SGHNT, YYREEE (reference sequence). Full variable domain (rest looked up from reference TRBV5-4 and TRBJ1-5): ETGVTQSPTHLIKTRGQQVTLRCSSQSGHNTVSWYQQALGQGPQFIFQYYREEENGRGNFPPRFSGLQFPNYSSELNVNALELDDSALYLCASSLLRGLYSNQPQHFGDGTRLSIL.

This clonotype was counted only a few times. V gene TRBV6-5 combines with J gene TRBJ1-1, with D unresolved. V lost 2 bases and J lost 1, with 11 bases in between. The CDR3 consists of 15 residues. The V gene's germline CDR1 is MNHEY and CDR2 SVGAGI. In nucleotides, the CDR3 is TGTGCCAGCAGTTACCCAGGACGGTCGAACACTGAAGCTTTCTTT. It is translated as CASSYPGRSNTEAFF.

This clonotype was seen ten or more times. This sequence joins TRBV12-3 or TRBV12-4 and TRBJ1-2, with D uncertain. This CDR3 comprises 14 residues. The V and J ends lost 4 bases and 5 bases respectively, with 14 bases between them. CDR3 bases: TGTGCCAGCAGTTCCTCGACCCGGGGATATGGCTACACCTTC. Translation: CASSSSTRGYGYTF.